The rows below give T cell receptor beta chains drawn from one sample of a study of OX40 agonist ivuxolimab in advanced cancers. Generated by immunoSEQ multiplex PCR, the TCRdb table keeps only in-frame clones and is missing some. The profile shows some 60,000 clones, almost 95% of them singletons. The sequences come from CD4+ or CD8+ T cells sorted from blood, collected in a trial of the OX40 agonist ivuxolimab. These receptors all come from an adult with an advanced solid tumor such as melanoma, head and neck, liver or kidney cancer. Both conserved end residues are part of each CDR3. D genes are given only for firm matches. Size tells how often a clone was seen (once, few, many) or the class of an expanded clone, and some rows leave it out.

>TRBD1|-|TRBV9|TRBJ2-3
CASEATGGTDTQYF
TGTGCCAGCGAAGCGACAGGGGGCACAGATACGCAGTATTTT
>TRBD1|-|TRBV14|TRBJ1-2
CASSTSGTGNYGYTF
TGTGCCAGCAGCACATCCGGGACAGGGAACTATGGCTACACCTTC
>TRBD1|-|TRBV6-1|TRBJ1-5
CASSEWEGAAQPQHF
TGTGCCAGCAGTGAATGGGAGGGGGCGGCTCAGCCCCAGCATTTT
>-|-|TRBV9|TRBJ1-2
CASSAPGNYGYTF
TGTGCCAGCAGCGCCCCGGGAAACTATGGCTACACCTTC
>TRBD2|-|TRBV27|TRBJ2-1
CASSLSAGVGDEQFF
TGTGCCAGCAGTTTATCGGCGGGAGTGGGCGATGAGCAGTTCTTC
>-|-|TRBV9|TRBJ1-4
CASSVSGVFEKLFF
TGTGCCAGCAGCGTGTCAGGGGTGTTTGAAAAACTGTTTTTT
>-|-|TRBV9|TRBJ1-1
CASSVGGMDIFRTEAFF
TGTGCCAGCAGCGTGGGGGGTATGGACATCTTTCGCACTGAAGCTTTCTTT
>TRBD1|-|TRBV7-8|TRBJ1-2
CASSLARTGAYGYTF
TGTGCCAGCAGCTTAGCGAGGACAGGGGCATATGGCTACACCTTC
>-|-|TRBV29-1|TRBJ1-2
CSVEGLGYGYTF
TGCAGCGTTGAAGGTTTGGGCTATGGCTACACCTTC
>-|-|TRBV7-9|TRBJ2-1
CASTSRNEQFF
TGTGCCAGCACCAGTAGGAATGAGCAGTTCTTC
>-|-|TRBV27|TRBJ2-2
CATGHKGTGELFF
TGTGCCACGGGCCATAAGGGCACCGGGGAGCTGTTTTTT
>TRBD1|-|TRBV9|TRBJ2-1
CASSVEAGGKSNEQFF
TGTGCCAGCAGCGTAGAGGCAGGGGGCAAAAGCAATGAGCAGTTCTTC
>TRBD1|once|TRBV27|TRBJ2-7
CATWTGAHEQYF
TGTGCCACCTGGACAGGGGCACACGAGCAGTACTTC
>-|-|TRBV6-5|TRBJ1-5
CASHNVGQPQHF
TGTGCCAGCCACAACGTTGGCCAGCCCCAGCATTTT
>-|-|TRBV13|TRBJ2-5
CASSLQGETQYF
TGTGCCAGCAGCTTACAGGGTGAGACCCAGTACTTC
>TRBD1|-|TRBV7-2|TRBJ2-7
CASSLALRTGNVTHEQYF
TGTGCCAGCAGCTTAGCGCTCAGGACAGGGAATGTAACCCACGAGCAGTACTTC
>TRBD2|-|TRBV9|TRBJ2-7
CASSVGLAGSYEQYF
TGTGCCAGCAGCGTAGGACTAGCGGGCTCCTACGAGCAGTACTTC
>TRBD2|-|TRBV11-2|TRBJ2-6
CASSLVVAGVSGANVLTF
TGTGCCAGCAGCTTAGTGGTAGCGGGAGTTTCTGGGGCCAACGTCCTGACTTTC
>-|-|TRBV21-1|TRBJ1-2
CASSKVGVVWPEYYGYTF
TGTGCCAGCAGCAAAGTCGGGGTGGTCTGGCCTGAATACTATGGCTACACCTTC
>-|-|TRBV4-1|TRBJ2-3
CASTPGEKGMTDTQYF
TGCGCCAGCACCCCCGGGGAAAAAGGGATGACAGATACGCAGTATTTT
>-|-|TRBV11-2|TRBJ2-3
CASSLEGWSTDTQYF
TGTGCCAGCAGCTTAGAGGGGTGGAGTACAGATACGCAGTATTTT
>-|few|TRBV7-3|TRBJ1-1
CASSGEGNTEAFF
TGTGCCAGCAGCGGGGAGGGGAACACTGAAGCTTTCTTT
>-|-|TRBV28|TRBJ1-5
CASSLLQGDQPQHF
TGTGCCAGCAGTTTATTACAGGGTGATCAGCCCCAGCATTTT
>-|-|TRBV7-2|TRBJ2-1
CASSSTGTPVFYNEQFF
TGTGCCAGCAGCTCGACCGGGACTCCCGTCTTTTACAATGAGCAGTTCTTC
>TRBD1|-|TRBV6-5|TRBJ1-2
CASSYSITGVNYGYTF
TGTGCCAGCAGTTACTCGATTACAGGGGTTAACTATGGCTACACCTTC
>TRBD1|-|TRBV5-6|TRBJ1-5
CASSLGETGRYQPQHF
TGTGCCAGCAGCTTGGGGGAGACAGGGCGTTATCAGCCCCAGCATTTT
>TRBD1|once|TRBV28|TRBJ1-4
CASSSPRQGSYNEKLFF
TGTGCCAGCAGTTCCCCAAGACAGGGCTCCTATAATGAAAAACTGTTTTTT
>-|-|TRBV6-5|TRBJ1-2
CASSYSGRLYGYTF
TGTGCCAGCAGTTACTCAGGTCGGCTCTATGGCTACACCTTC
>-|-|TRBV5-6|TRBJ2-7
CASSLAYGSSYEQYF
TGTGCCAGCAGCTTGGCCTACGGGAGCTCCTACGAGCAGTACTTC
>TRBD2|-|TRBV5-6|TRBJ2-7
CASSLRGGRYEQYF
TGTGCCAGCAGCCTCCGGGGGGGACGCTACGAGCAGTACTTC
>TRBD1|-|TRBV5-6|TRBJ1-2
CATWTGANYGYTF
TGTGCCACATGGACAGGGGCGAACTATGGCTACACCTTC
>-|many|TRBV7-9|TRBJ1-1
CASSLRLGEAFF
TGTGCCAGCAGCTTAAGGCTCGGTGAAGCTTTCTTT
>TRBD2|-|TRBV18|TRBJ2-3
CASSPREGRGTDTQYF
TGTGCCAGCTCACCGCGGGAAGGGAGGGGTACAGATACGCAGTATTTT
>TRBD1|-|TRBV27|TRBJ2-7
CASSLSVGQPSYEQYF
TGTGCCAGCAGTTTGAGTGTGGGACAGCCTTCCTACGAGCAGTACTTC
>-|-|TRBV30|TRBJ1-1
CAWSVRRRITEAFF
TGTGCCTGGAGTGTAAGGAGGCGTATAACTGAAGCTTTCTTT
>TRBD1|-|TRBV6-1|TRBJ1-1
CASREGDRGEAFF
TGTGCCAGCAGAGAGGGGGACAGGGGTGAAGCTTTCTTT
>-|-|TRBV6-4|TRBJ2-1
CASSERGPGEQFF
TGTGCCAGCAGTGAACGGGGGCCAGGTGAGCAGTTCTTC
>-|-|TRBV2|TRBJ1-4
CASSERDLNEKLFF
TGTGCCAGCAGTGAGAGGGACCTTAATGAAAAACTGTTTTTT
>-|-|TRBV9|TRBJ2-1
CASSVEGIYNEQFF
TGTGCCAGCAGCGTAGAAGGGATCTACAATGAGCAGTTCTTC
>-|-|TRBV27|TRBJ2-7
CASSLGPPSSYEQYF
TGTGCCAGCAGTTTAGGCCCCCCTAGCAGCTACGAGCAGTACTTC
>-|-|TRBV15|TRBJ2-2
CASRTPGGELFF
TGTGCCAGCCGGACCCCGGGCGGGGAGCTGTTTTTT
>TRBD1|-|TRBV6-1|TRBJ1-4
CASSDRDRDTNEKLFF
TGTGCCAGCAGTGACCGGGACAGGGATACTAATGAAAAACTGTTTTTT
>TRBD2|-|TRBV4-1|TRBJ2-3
CASSEASGRPSTDTQYF
TGCGCCAGCAGCGAGGCTAGCGGGAGGCCTAGCACAGATACGCAGTATTTT
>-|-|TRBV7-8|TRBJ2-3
CASSRGISDTQYF
TGTGCCAGCAGCCGGGGGATCTCAGATACGCAGTATTTT
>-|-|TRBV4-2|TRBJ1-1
CASSQDAAGAFEAFF
TGTGCCAGCAGCCAAGATGCTGCCGGGGCGTTTGAAGCTTTCTTT
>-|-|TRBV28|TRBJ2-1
CASTRGQVGREQFF
TGTGCCAGCACTCGAGGTCAGGTTGGACGAGAGCAGTTCTTC
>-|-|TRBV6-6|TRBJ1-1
CASKLTGLGNTEAFF
TGTGCCAGCAAGCTCACGGGGCTGGGGAACACTGAAGCTTTCTTT
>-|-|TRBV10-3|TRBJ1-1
CAISPAGGKTEAFF
TGTGCCATCAGCCCCGCGGGGGGGAAGACTGAAGCTTTCTTT
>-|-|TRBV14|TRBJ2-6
CASSQEGSASGANVLTF
TGTGCCAGCAGCCAAGAGGGCTCCGCCTCTGGGGCCAACGTCCTGACTTTC
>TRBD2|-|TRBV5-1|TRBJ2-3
CASSPSGVRRLADTDTQYF
TGCGCCAGCAGCCCCAGTGGTGTTAGGAGACTAGCGGACACAGATACGCAGTATTTT
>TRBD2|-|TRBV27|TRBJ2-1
CASSRAGPYNEQFF
TGTGCCAGCAGTCGAGCGGGGCCCTACAATGAGCAGTTCTTC
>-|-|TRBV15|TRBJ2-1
CATSSYTTAYNEQFF
TGTGCCACCAGCAGCTACACTACAGCTTACAATGAGCAGTTCTTC
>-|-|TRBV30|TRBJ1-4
CAWSTEGHEKLFF
TGTGCCTGGAGTACCGAGGGGCATGAAAAACTGTTTTTT
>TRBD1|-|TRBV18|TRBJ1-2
CASSPAGGDYGYTF
TGTGCCAGCTCACCAGCAGGGGGCGACTATGGCTACACCTTC